These T cell receptor beta chains were read from a single sample in a study of blood T cell repertoires in COVID-19. TCRdb keeps only in-frame clones here, not all; method: immunoSEQ multiplex PCR. The profile shows about 52,000 clones, 85% to 90% of them singletons. The sequencing input was peripheral blood. The receptors come from a man aged 65 to 79 with acute or convalescent COVID-19. CDR3s include the opening cysteine and the closing phenylalanine or tryptophan.

cdr3_length j_call v_call cdr3_aa
14 TRBJ1-1 TRBV7-2 CASSLGNSVNEAFF
16 TRBJ2-2 TRBV2 CASSGLDFLNTGELFF
15 TRBJ2-1 TRBV7-9 CASSLGRGLGYEQFF
15 TRBJ2-3 TRBV5-4 CASSPRDRTTDTQYF
15 TRBJ2-7 TRBV6-4 CASSEMGTGPYEQYF
15 TRBJ2-7 TRBV10-2 CASRATTRSSYEQYF
15 TRBJ2-7 TRBV7-2 CASTLRTGGFHEQYF
18 TRBJ2-1 TRBV7-2 CASSLASVASGSAHEQFF
17 TRBJ2-2 TRBV21-1 CASSKARSPHLAGELFF
16 TRBJ2-3 TRBV9 CASSAGTGRSTDTQYF
19 TRBJ2-3 TRBV3-1/TRBV3-2 CASSQELKRGGKTTDTQYF
15 TRBJ2-1 TRBV5-1 CASSLVGGPVYEQFF
17 TRBJ1-5 TRBV12-5 CASGLGQQGASNQPQHF
14 TRBJ2-3 TRBV11-2 CASSLARFADTQYF
15 TRBJ2-1 TRBV30 CAWTGGRVPYNEQFF
15 TRBJ2-7 TRBV5-4 CASSLGLAGFYEQYF
15 TRBJ2-2 TRBV4-2 CASSQGNRATGELFF
14 TRBJ1-5 TRBV6-2/TRBV6-3 CASSYAGGNQPQHF